The T cell receptor beta chain under discussion was sequenced for a study of blood T cell repertoires in COVID-19. On the study more broadly: Nucleic acid was either cDNA or gDNA, and it came from T cells, B-cell-depleted T cells, or PBMCs.

Germline V gene sequence: CDR1 GTSNPN, CDR2 SVGIG (reference sequence). This CDR3 has 18 residues. V was clipped by 4 bases and J by 4 bases; unmatched bases: 17. Study processing details: Using reference gene primer amplification, nucleated cell counts were estimated. Sequenced by immunoSEQ multiplex PCR; TCRdb stores in-frame clones only, minus some. V and J calls and clone size follow that table, whereas D and trimming were derived from the DNA. Of 250,000 to 400,000 clones in the sample, roughly 88% are singletons; the top ten hold under 3%. A Seattle source enrolled patients during active infection and followed them longitudinally.

V and J are TRBV30 and TRBJ1-5, with 9 bases aligning to TRBD1. Sequencing used peripheral blood. This TCR came from a woman younger than 45 with COVID-19, enrolled during active disease. The CDR3 DNA follows: TGTGCCTGGACTGACAGACGGACAGGGGATTTTAGGAATCAGCCCCAGCATTTT. Its protein is CAWTDRRTGDFRNQPQHF.